This passage covers 21 T cell receptor beta chains from one sample sequenced in a study of response to subunit inactivated influenza vaccine. Using its own MiXCR run on the RT-PCR reads, TCRdb lists one record per CDR3 protein. Found here are some 500,000 distinct CDR3 sequences, 10% to 15% of them singletons; the top ten hold roughly 14%. The sequences come from PBMCs from blood, collected 40 to 50 days after vaccination. The receptor set was obtained from a man in his fifties who received an inactivated influenza vaccine.

The sample holds many counts of this clonotype. The rearrangement links TRBV20-1 to TRBJ1-1; D possibly corresponds to TRBD1 (5 bases). The V gene lost 6 bases and the J gene lost 1 base, with 9 bases spanning the gap. The CDR3 length is 12 residues. Germline CDR1 reads DFQATT; CDR2 reads SNEGSKA (reference sequence). The CDR3 here is CSAGAPNTEAFF. In DNA, the CDR3 is TGCAGTGCCGGGGCCCCGAACACTGAAGCTTTCTTT.

This clonotype was recorded many times. The V call is TRBV12-3 or TRBV12-4, the J call TRBJ2-2, with 8 bases aligning to TRBD2. The junction had 10 bases not matched to a gene; V was cut back by 0 bases and J by 7 bases. The CDR3 has 17 amino acids. Here the CDR3 DNA reads TGTGCCAGCAGTTTAGCAGGACGGGGGGGGCGAATCGGGGAGCTGTTTTTT. It is translated as CASSLAGRGGRIGELFF.

The DNA of the CDR3 is TGTGCCAGCAGACGCACGGGGGGGTCCGGTTATGGTTCACCCCTCCACTTT. It translates to CASRRTGGSGYGSPLHF. V gene TRBV12-3 or TRBV12-4 combines with J gene TRBJ1-6; a possible D gene is TRBD1 (5 bases). V lost 6 bases and J 9 bases, leaving 24 bases between the germline ends. This CDR3 spans 17 amino acids.

There are many counts of this clonotype. The chain joins TRBV20-1 to TRBJ1-2; TRBD1 matches at 11 bases. The V gene's germline CDR1 is DFQATT and CDR2 SNEGSKA (reference sequence). V shed 5 bases, J shed 7 bases, and the junction held 3 bases outside the gene matches. This CDR3 has 12 amino acids. This chain's CDR3 is CSAGGQGVGYTF. CDR3 in DNA: TGCAGTGCTGGGGGACAGGGGGTTGGCTACACCTTC.

This CDR3 is CASSHGWDFYNEQFF. The CDR3 DNA is TGCGCCAGCAGCCACGGGTGGGACTTTTACAATGAGCAGTTCTTC. V usage is TRBV4-3 and J usage is TRBJ2-1; D might be TRBD2 (6 bases). V lost 3 bases to trimming and J lost 4 bases, with 13 bases between them. The germline CDR1 and CDR2 sequences are LGHNA and YSLEER. The CDR3 runs 15 residues.

The chain joins TRBV3-1 to TRBJ2-5; the D gene could be TRBD1 or TRBD2 (6 bases each). Germline CDR1 LGHDT, CDR2 YNNKEL (reference sequence). The CDR3 has 14 residues. Deletions cut 1 base from V and 5 bases from J, with 11 bases between. CDR3 region: CASSQGGAAETQYF. The DNA of the CDR3 is TGTGCCAGCAGCCAAGGGGGGGCTGCCGAGACCCAGTACTTC.

This clonotype was counted between two and nine times. The V and J genes are TRBV12-3 or TRBV12-4 and TRBJ2-7; possibly TRBD1 for D (8 bases). The length of the CDR3 is 16 residues. Trimming left V 4 bases short and J 5 bases short, with 21 bases between. In nucleotides, the CDR3 is TGTGCCAGCAGTTGGGGGGGATACAGGGGGGTCAACGAGCAGTACTTC. This codes for CASSWGGYRGVNEQYF.

This clonotype was observed a handful of times. J is TRBJ2-1 and V is TRBV6-2 or TRBV6-3; D gene uncertain. The CDR3 is made up of 13 amino acids. From germline, CDR1 is MNHEY and CDR2 SVGEGT. V was cut by 7 bases and J by 4 bases, with 11 bases left in between. The CDR3 loop is CASTTPAYNEQFF. The CDR3 coding sequence is TGTGCCAGCACGACCCCAGCATACAATGAGCAGTTCTTC.

The rearrangement links TRBV3-1 to TRBJ2-1, with D possibly TRBD2 on 7 matching bases. The CDR3 runs 14 residues. V dropped 4 bases and J dropped 6 bases, with 13 bases sitting between them. Per germline, CDR1 LGHDT and CDR2 YNNKEL (reference sequence). For the CDR3, the DNA is TGTGCCAGCAGCCGGGGGGGGGGCCTCAATGAGCAGTTCTTC. Encoded protein: CASSRGGGLNEQFF.

The CDR3: CASSYQITGAPGNTIYF. The CDR3 nucleotides read TGTGCCAGCAGTTACCAAATCACAGGGGCCCCTGGAAACACCATATATTTT. This chain connects TRBV6-5 to TRBJ1-3, with 7 bases matching TRBD1. The CDR3 consists of 17 residues. Germline CDR1 is MNHEY and CDR2 is SVGAGI. Trimming at V came to 2 bases and at J to 2 bases, leaving 9 bases not matched to a gene.

This chain joins TRBV6-1 and TRBJ2-7, with TRBD1 matching 8 bases. There are 15 residues in the CDR3. J was trimmed by 6 bases and V by 2 bases; bases with no gene match: 9. CDR1 MNHNS and CDR2 SASEGT come from the germline V gene. The CDR3 coding sequence is TGTGCCAGCAGTGAATGGGGGACAGGCTTTCCCGAGCAGTACTTC. The encoded protein is CASSEWGTGFPEQYF.

Notes on this clonotype: A much larger clone differs from this one at a single base, so this may be a read error. This chain links TRBV6-2 or TRBV6-3 with TRBJ2-5; 8 bases align to TRBD2. Germline CDR1 and CDR2: MNHEY and SVGEGT. CDR3 length: 13 amino acids. For the CDR3, the DNA is TGTGCCGGCAGAGCGGGGGTAGGGGAGACCCAGTACTTC. Protein: CAGRAGVGETQYF.

This clonotype was counted a few times. V usage is TRBV7-3 and J usage is TRBJ2-1, with 7 bases identical to TRBD2. CDR1 is SGHTA, CDR2 FQGTGA, per germline. The CDR3 is made up of 16 amino acids. The V and J ends lost 5 bases and 3 bases, in that order; junction bases with no gene match: 10. CDR3 protein: CASSASGASGYNEQFF. The CDR3 DNA is TGTGCCAGCAGCGCCAGCGGGGCTAGCGGCTACAATGAGCAGTTCTTC.

CDR3 in amino acids: CASSIGLAGVQETQYF. The CDR3 region has the DNA TGTGCCAGCAGCATCGGACTAGCGGGGGTTCAAGAGACCCAGTACTTC. V is TRBV5-5 and J is TRBJ2-5; TRBD2 matches 13 bases. Unmatched junction bases numbered 5, after V lost 4 bases and J lost 2 bases. Germline CDR1 reads SGHKS; CDR2 reads YYEKEE (reference sequence). CDR3 length equals 16 residues.

The chain is built from TRBV29-1 and TRBJ2-5; unclear D gene. V was clipped by 0 bases and J by 5 bases, with 16 bases between them. The CDR3 runs to 15 residues. The germline CDR1 and CDR2 sequences are SQVTM and ANQGSEA. CDR3 amino acids: CSVEDEDLKLETQYF. DNA for the CDR3: TGCAGCGTTGAAGATGAGGACCTGAAGCTCGAGACCCAGTACTTC.

The chain joins TRBV14 to TRBJ2-7; no clear D gene. V shed 2 bases and J shed 1 base, with 21 bases lying between them. Germline values: CDR1 SGHDN, CDR2 FVKESK. The CDR3 sequence is 18 residues long. CDR3 DNA: TGTGCCAGCAGCCAATCGGCCCCTCGGTCTGGTAGGTCCTACGAGCAGTACTTC. Translated, it gives CASSQSAPRSGRSYEQYF.

This chain connects TRBV20-1 to TRBJ2-1, with 10 bases lining up with TRBD2. J lost 5 bases, V lost 6 bases, and 13 bases had no gene match. The CDR3 has 16 residues. The germline V gene has CDR1 DFQATT and CDR2 SNEGSKA (reference sequence). The CDR3 DNA sequence: TGCAGTGCCGAGGTTCTACTAGCGGGGTATAACAATGAGCAGTTCTTC. This translates into CSAEVLLAGYNNEQFF.

This clonotype came up a few times. The V call is TRBV20-1, the J call TRBJ2-1; TRBD2 matches 11 bases. This CDR3 has 16 residues. The V gene's germline CDR1 is DFQATT and CDR2 SNEGSKA (reference sequence). Losses at the gene ends were 1 base for V and 8 bases for J; bases not matched to a gene: 10. The CDR3 DNA reads as TGCAGTGCTAGAGGTAGCGGGAGGGCCAGAAGCGATGAGCAGTTCTTC. It specifies CSARGSGRARSDEQFF.

This chain uses TRBV7-2 with TRBJ2-6; D uncertain. CDR1 SGHTA and CDR2 FQGNSA come from the germline V gene. V shed 7 bases and J shed 4 bases, with 14 bases lying between them. The CDR3 contains 15 residues. CDR3 nucleotide sequence: TGTGCCAGCAACTTGGCCCTCCTCGGGGCCAACGTCCTGACTTTC. Amino acids: CASNLALLGANVLTF. Based on the CDR3 plus reference TRBV7-2 and TRBJ2-6, the full variable domain is GAGVSQSPSNKVTEKGKDVELRCDPISGHTALYWYRQSLGQGLEFLIYFQGNSAPDKSGLPSDRFSAERTGGSVSTLTIQRTQQEDSAVYLCASNLALLGANVLTFGAGSRLTVL.

This clonotype has a handful of counts. The chain links TRBV10-3 to TRBJ2-1; no clear D gene. Germline lookup yields CDR1 ENHRY and CDR2 SYGVKD. The V gene lost 7 bases and the J gene lost 12 bases, with 16 bases spanning the gap. There are 12 residues in the CDR3. The CDR3 region has the DNA TGTGCCATCACCCGAACCTCCGGTGGGCAGTTCTTC. This encodes CAITRTSGGQFF.

This clonotype was counted between two and nine times. The V call is TRBV29-1, the J call TRBJ2-7; a weak D match, TRBD1 (6 bases). CDR1 is SQVTM and CDR2 is ANQGSEA in the germline V gene. The CDR3 extends over 13 amino acids. Trimming took 4 bases from V and 6 from J, leaving 16 bases between them. Written as DNA, the CDR3 is TGCAGCGTTGTTGTTTCAGGGGATCGCGAGCAGTACTTC. This encodes CSVVVSGDREQYF.